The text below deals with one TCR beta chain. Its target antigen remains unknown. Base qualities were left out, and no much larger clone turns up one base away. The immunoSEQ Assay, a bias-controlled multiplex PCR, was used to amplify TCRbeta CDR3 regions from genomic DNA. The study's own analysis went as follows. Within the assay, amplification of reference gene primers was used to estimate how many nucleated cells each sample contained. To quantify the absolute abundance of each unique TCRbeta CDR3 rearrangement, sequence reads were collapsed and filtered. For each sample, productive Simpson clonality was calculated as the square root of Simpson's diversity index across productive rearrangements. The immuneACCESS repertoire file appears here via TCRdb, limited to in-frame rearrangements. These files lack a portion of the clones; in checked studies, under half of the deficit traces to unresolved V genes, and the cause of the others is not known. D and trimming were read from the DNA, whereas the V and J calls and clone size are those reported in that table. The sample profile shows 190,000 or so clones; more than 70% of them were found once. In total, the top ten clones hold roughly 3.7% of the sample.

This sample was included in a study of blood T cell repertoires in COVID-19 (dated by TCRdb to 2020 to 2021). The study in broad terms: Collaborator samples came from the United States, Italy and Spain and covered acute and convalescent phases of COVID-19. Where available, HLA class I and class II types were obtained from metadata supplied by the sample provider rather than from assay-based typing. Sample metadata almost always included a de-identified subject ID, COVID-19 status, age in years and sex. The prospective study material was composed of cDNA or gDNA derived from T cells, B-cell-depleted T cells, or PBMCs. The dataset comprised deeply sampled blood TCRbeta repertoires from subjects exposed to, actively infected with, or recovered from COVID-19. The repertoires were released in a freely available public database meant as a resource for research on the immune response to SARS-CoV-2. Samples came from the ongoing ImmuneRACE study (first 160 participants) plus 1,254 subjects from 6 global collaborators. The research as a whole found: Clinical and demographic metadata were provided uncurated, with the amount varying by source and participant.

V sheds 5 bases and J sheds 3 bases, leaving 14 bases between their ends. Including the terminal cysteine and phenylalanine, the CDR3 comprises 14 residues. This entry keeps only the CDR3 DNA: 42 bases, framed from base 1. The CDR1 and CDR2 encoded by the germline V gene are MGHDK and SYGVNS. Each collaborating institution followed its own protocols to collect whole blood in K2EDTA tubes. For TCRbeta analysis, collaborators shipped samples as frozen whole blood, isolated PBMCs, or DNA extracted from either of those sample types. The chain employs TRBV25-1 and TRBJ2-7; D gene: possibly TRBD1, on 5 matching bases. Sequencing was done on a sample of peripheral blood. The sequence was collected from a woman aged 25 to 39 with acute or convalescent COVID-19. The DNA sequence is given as TGTGCCAGCAGTCCCCTGGGGCAGGGCTACGAGCAGTACTTC. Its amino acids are CASSPLGQGYEQYF.